One and the same sample provided the 5 T cell receptor beta chains below, sequenced in a study of Graves' ophthalmopathy and Graves' hyperthyroidism. Transcripts of RNA were the source for amplifying TCR beta CDR3 regions. Second-round multiplex PCR came after first-round RT-PCR with HTBI primers. MiXCR was run by TCRdb on the multiplex PCR reads, yielding one entry per CDR3 protein. The sample consists of roughly 700,000 distinct CDR3 sequences, roughly two fifths of them appearing once. The sequencing input was peripheral blood. These receptors all come from an adult man with Graves' ophthalmopathy.

The V and J genes are TRBV2 and TRBJ1-5; possible D gene TRBD1, 6 bases. This CDR3 spans 15 amino acids. Between the trimmed V and J ends, which lost 3 bases and 7 bases, there was a span of 16 bases. The germline V gene encodes CDR1 SNHLY and CDR2 FYNNEI. The CDR3 region is CASSDGGAVGQPQHF. CDR3 DNA sequence: TGTGCCAGCAGTGACGGGGGGGCAGTGGGACAGCCCCAGCATTTT.

The V and J genes are TRBV7-3 and TRBJ1-6, with 11 bases lining up with TRBD1. CDR1 is SGHTA, CDR2 FQGTGA, per germline. The CDR3 consists of 15 residues. Trimming took 5 bases from V and 9 from J; bases not matched to a gene: 6. This CDR3 is CASSRTGGRGSPLHF. For the CDR3, the DNA is TGTGCCAGCAGCCGGACAGGGGGCAGGGGTTCACCCCTCCACTTT.

Ten or more counts support this clonotype. The chain is built from TRBV6-5 and TRBJ1-4, with 9 bases aligning to TRBD1. CDR1 and CDR2 (germline): MNHEY, SVGAGI. The CDR3 runs to 13 residues. Trimming removed 6 bases from V and 10 bases from J; junction bases left unmatched: 6. The CDR3 here is CASSVGQGGKLFF. The CDR3 DNA reads as TGTGCCAGCAGCGTGGGACAGGGCGGAAAACTGTTTTTT.

This chain uses TRBV7-9 with TRBJ2-7; 10 positions match TRBD2. The CDR3 extends over 15 amino acids. Germline V gives CDR1 SEHNR, CDR2 FQNEAQ (reference sequence). V lost 6 bases to trimming and J lost 12 bases; unmatched junction nucleotides: 17. CDR3 amino acids: CASSYSRASGGSPYF. In nucleotides, the CDR3 is TGTGCCAGCAGTTACTCCCGCGCTAGCGGGGGATCGCCGTACTTC.

This clonotype was observed a handful of times. The V and J genes are TRBV5-1 and TRBJ2-5, with D tentatively TRBD1 or TRBD2 (5 bases each). With 3 bases removed from V and 5 bases from J, the gap between germline ends came to 23 bases. CDR1 and CDR2 from the germline V gene are SGHRS and YFSETQ. The CDR3 runs to 17 residues. The CDR3 coding sequence is TGCGCCAGCAGCTCCCCCCGGGACGGCAATAGAGGGGAGACCCAGTACTTC. This sequence encodes CASSSPRDGNRGETQYF.